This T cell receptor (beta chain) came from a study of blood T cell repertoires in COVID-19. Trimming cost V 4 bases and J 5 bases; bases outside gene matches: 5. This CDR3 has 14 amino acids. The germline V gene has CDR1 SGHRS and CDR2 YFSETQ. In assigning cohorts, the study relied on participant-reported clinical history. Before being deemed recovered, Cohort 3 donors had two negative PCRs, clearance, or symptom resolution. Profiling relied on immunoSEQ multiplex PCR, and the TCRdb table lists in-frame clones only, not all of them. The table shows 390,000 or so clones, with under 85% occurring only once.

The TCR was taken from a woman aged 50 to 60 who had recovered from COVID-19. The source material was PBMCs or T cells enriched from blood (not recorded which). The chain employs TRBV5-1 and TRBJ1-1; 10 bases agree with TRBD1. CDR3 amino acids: CASSAGTGETEAFF. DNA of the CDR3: TGCGCCAGCAGCGCGGGGACAGGGGAGACTGAAGCTTTCTTT.